One sample yielded the 10 T cell receptor beta chains listed below, sequenced in a study of CD8 T cells in Susac syndrome. After extraction with the RNeasy kit, roughly 0.45 to 1 ug of the RNA was reverse transcribed using random hexamers. TCRdb re-analysed the immunoSEQ multiplex PCR reads in MiXCR, keeping a single row per CDR3 protein. This table has roughly 86,000 distinct CDR3 sequences, roughly 96% appearing once. The specimen sequenced was CD8+ T cells from PBMCs. All receptors come from a human donor with Susac syndrome.

The J gene is TRBJ1-1, the V gene TRBV4-3; 10 nucleotides match TRBD1. The CDR3 loop spans 14 amino acids. CDR1 is LGHNA and CDR2 is YSLEER in the germline V gene. With 2 bases clipped from V and 4 bases from J, the junction kept 1 base outside the gene matches. Here the CDR3 reads CASSQWTGGTEAFF. The DNA for the CDR3 is TGCGCCAGCAGCCAATGGACAGGGGGCACTGAAGCTTTCTTT.

The gene calls are TRBV7-2 and TRBJ2-3; tentatively, D is TRBD1 (5 bases). V was shortened by 5 bases and J by 5 bases, with 11 bases between the two germline ends. The CDR3 loop spans 13 amino acids. The germline V gene encodes CDR1 SGHTA and CDR2 FQGNSA. Written as DNA, the CDR3 is TGTGCCAGCAGCGCAGACCAGGGAGATACGCAGTATTTT. Its protein product is CASSADQGDTQYF.

The V and J genes are TRBV15 and TRBJ1-6; no definite D call. The CDR3 contains 13 residues. Germline-derived CDR1 and CDR2 are LNHNV and YYDKDF (reference sequence). V was trimmed by 1 base and J by 7 bases, leaving 5 bases between them. The CDR3 DNA reads as TGTGCCACCAGCAGAGGAGGGAATTCACCCCTCCACTTT. Its protein is CATSRGGNSPLHF. The complete variable domain, with remaining parts taken from reference TRBV15 and TRBJ1-6, reads DAMVIQNPRYQVTQFGKPVTLSCSQTLNHNVMYWYQQKSSQAPKLLFHYYDKDFNNEADTPDNFQSRRPNTSFCFLDIRSPGLGDTAMYLCATSRGGNSPLHFGNGTRLTVT.

The chain joins TRBV12-3 or TRBV12-4 to TRBJ2-1, with a possible D match to TRBD2 (5 bases). The CDR3 spans 14 residues. Trimming removed 1 base at V and 9 bases at J, with 13 bases between. Written as DNA, the CDR3 is TGTGCCAGCAGTTTAGTCTCGAGCGGAAGTGAGCAGTTCTTC. Residues: CASSLVSSGSEQFF.

This chain connects TRBV19 to TRBJ1-3; D remains unclear. The CDR3 is 14 residues long. Germline lookup yields CDR1 LNHDA and CDR2 SQIVND (reference sequence). V lost 6 bases to trimming and J lost 0 bases, with 9 bases between them. In DNA form, the CDR3 reads TGTGCCAGTAGCACCCGCTTCTCTGGAAACACCATATATTTT. Amino acids: CASSTRFSGNTIYF.

V is TRBV6-2 or TRBV6-3 and J is TRBJ2-7; 12 bases map to TRBD1. The CDR3 runs to 16 residues. Germline V lookup: CDR1 MNHEY, CDR2 SVGEGT. Trimming took 3 bases from V and 3 from J; bases not matched to a gene: 6. CDR3 region: CASSYHRDRGHYEQYF. DNA for the CDR3: TGTGCCAGCAGTTATCACCGGGACAGGGGGCACTACGAGCAGTACTTC.

The V call is TRBV20-1, the J call TRBJ1-5; no clear D. The CDR3 extends over 13 amino acids. The germline gives CDR1 DFQATT, CDR2 SNEGSKA (reference sequence). The V and J ends lost 3 bases and 7 bases respectively, with 13 bases between them. DNA of the CDR3: TGCAGTGCTAGTGAGCCCCCACCCCAGCCCCAGCATTTT. Its protein product is CSASEPPPQPQHF.

This clonotype turned up a few times. This rearrangement joins TRBV20-1 to TRBJ2-7; D unresolved. The CDR3 is 12 amino acids. V lost 4 bases to trimming and J lost 2 bases, with 9 bases between them. The germline gives CDR1 DFQATT, CDR2 SNEGSKA (reference sequence). CDR3 nucleotides: TGCAGTGCTACCACGCTACCCTACGAGCAGTACTTC. Translating it yields CSATTLPYEQYF.

The chain is built from TRBV6-5 and TRBJ2-2; 15 bases agree with TRBD2. With V trimmed by 4 bases and J by 0 bases, 9 bases remained unmatched. The germline V gene encodes CDR1 MNHEY and CDR2 SVGAGI. The length of the CDR3 is 20 residues. The CDR3 region has the DNA TGTGCCAGCAGTTCCTCCCCGGGACTAGCGGGGGGTACGAACACCGGGGAGCTGTTTTTT. As protein: CASSSSPGLAGGTNTGELFF.

The rearrangement links TRBV11-2 to TRBJ1-2; D remains ambiguous. Germline CDR1 and CDR2: SGHAT and FQNNGV. Trimming removed 4 bases from V and 4 bases from J, with 16 bases in between. The CDR3 has 15 residues. Written as DNA, the CDR3 is TGTGCCAGCAGCTACGGAAACTCCGAGGGCTATGGCTACACCTTC. Translated: CASSYGNSEGYGYTF.